The T cell receptor beta chain described here comes from a study of T-cell reconstitution after alpha-beta-depleted transplantation in children. Study results and limitations: Roughly two months post-transplant, alpha-beta T cells reportedly originated from several hundred graft clones that had expanded. It was surviving recipient T cells and thymic progenitors that gave some patients high TCRbeta diversity at day 60. At the one-year point after transplant, T-cell counts and TCRbeta diversity were found to come mostly from T cells that had been newly produced.

CDR1 is SGHTA and CDR2 is FQGTGA in the germline V gene. Trimming shortened V by 1 base and J by 2 bases, and 11 bases separated the two germline ends. The CDR3 length is 15 residues. This clonotype has at least ten counts. Its antigen is not identified. The library targeted TCRbeta and was prepared with unique molecular identifiers. TCRdb re-derived calls from the PCR reads in MiXCR, one entry per CDR3 protein. The sample yields 25,000 to 30,000 distinct CDR3 sequences, 6.3% seen once. The chain is built from TRBV7-3 and TRBJ1-1; D possibly corresponds to TRBD1 (6 bases). The TCR originated in a male patient younger than 18 who had a stem cell transplant for acute myeloid leukemia, so the T cells may come from the graft donor. The sample consisted of PBMCs, mostly from graft donor cells, taken 180 days after TCRalphabeta/CD19-depleted stem cell transplant. The CDR3 spells CASSLRAGVNTEAFF. The CDR3 DNA is TGTGCCAGCAGCTTAAGGGCAGGGGTAAACACTGAAGCTTTCTTT. The variable domain in full, completed from reference TRBV7-3 and TRBJ1-1, reads GAGVSQTPSNKVTEKGKYVELRCDPISGHTALYWYRQSLGQGPEFLIYFQGTGAADDSGLPNDRFFAVRPEGSVSTLKIQRTERGDSAVYLCASSLRAGVNTEAFFGQGTRLTVV.